A selection of T cell receptor beta chains follows, all from one sample in a study of shared clonotypes between healthy human individuals. This table comes from immunoSEQ multiplex PCR, and its TCRdb copy is limited to in-frame clones, with some not included. Altogether approximately 2,000,000 clones are present, over 85% being singletons, with the ten largest covering approximately 1.6%. Material: naive CD8+ T cells from PBMCs. The origin of the receptors is a man between 18 and 29 years old in good health. Some clones in this sample may be carry-over from other donors' samples. Both conserved end residues are part of each CDR3. D genes are given only for firm matches. Not all rows give a size; the values are once, few, many and, for expanded clones, a class.

d_call	j_call	v_call	clone_size	cdr3_aa	cdr3_nt
-	TRBJ2-3	TRBV27	-	CASSLVRRSTDTQYF	TGTGCCAGCAGTTTAGTACGGAGGAGCACAGATACGCAGTATTTT
-	TRBJ2-5	TRBV2	once	CASSDRGTQETQYF	TGTGCCAGCAGCGATAGGGGCACGCAAGAGACCCAGTACTTC
TRBD1	TRBJ1-5	TRBV2	-	CASSETGGGYQPQHF	TGTGCCAGCAGTGAAACAGGGGGAGGGTATCAGCCCCAGCATTTT
TRBD1	TRBJ2-7	TRBV5-1	-	CASSQDREQYF	TGCGCCAGCAGCCAGGACAGGGAGCAGTACTTC
TRBD1	TRBJ2-3	TRBV11-2	-	CASSPRTGFSTDTQYF	TGTGCCAGCAGCCCCCGGACAGGCTTCAGCACAGATACGCAGTATTTT
-	TRBJ2-5	TRBV7-9	-	CASSSRGTDKETQYF	TGTGCCAGCAGCTCCCGCGGGACGGACAAAGAGACCCAGTACTTC
-	TRBJ2-3	TRBV11-2	-	CASSLDWAGTDTQYF	TGTGCCAGCAGCTTAGATTGGGCGGGGACAGATACGCAGTATTTT
TRBD2	TRBJ2-5	TRBV27	once	CASSPSSGGQETQYF	TGTGCCAGCAGTCCTTCTAGCGGGGGCCAAGAGACCCAGTACTTC
-	TRBJ2-1	TRBV13	once	CASSLVAGSSYNEQFF	TGTGCCAGCAGCTTAGTTGCCGGTAGCTCCTACAATGAGCAGTTCTTC
TRBD2	TRBJ2-1	TRBV6-5	-	CASSRGRTGYNEQFF	TGTGCCAGCAGCCGCGGGAGGACGGGCTACAATGAGCAGTTCTTC
-	TRBJ2-3	TRBV5-6	-	CASSLAMGGITDTQYF	TGTGCCAGCAGCTTGGCCATGGGGGGAATCACAGATACGCAGTATTTT
TRBD1	TRBJ1-4	TRBV19	-	CASSTWTGNLATNEKLFF	TGTGCCAGTAGTACGTGGACAGGCAACCTTGCAACTAATGAAAAACTGTTTTTT
TRBD2	TRBJ2-1	TRBV29-1	-	CSVRQAGGWDEQFF	TGCAGCGTTCGACAAGCGGGAGGTTGGGATGAGCAGTTCTTC
TRBD2	TRBJ2-7	TRBV5-6	once	CASRPGLGSYEQYF	TGTGCCAGCAGACCGGGACTAGGGTCCTACGAGCAGTACTTC
TRBD1	TRBJ1-5	TRBV27	-	CASSKTGAVQPQHF	TGTGCCAGCAGTAAGACAGGGGCGGTTCAGCCCCAGCATTTT
TRBD1	TRBJ2-6	TRBV5-1	-	CASSFHRDRGSGANVLTF	TGCGCCAGCAGCTTTCACCGGGACAGGGGGTCTGGGGCCAACGTCCTGACTTTC
-	TRBJ2-5	TRBV9	-	CASSVRARKKETQYF	TGTGCCAGCAGCGTTAGGGCCCGAAAAAAAGAGACCCAGTACTTC
-	TRBJ1-2	TRBV7-9	-	CASSINSAPNYGYTF	TGTGCCAGCAGCATAAATAGTGCACCTAACTATGGCTACACCTTC
-	TRBJ1-2	TRBV27	few	CASSYSPLYGYTF	TGTGCCAGCAGTTACAGTCCTCTCTATGGCTACACCTTC
-	TRBJ1-1	TRBV9	-	CASSVFMNTEAFF	TGTGCCAGCAGCGTTTTCATGAACACTGAAGCTTTCTTT
-	TRBJ2-7	TRBV7-2	-	CASSLFGQGTYEQYF	TGTGCCAGCAGCTTATTCGGCCAGGGGACCTACGAGCAGTACTTC
-	TRBJ1-1	TRBV5-4	-	CASSFLGGDTEAFF	TGTGCCAGCAGCTTCTTGGGAGGGGACACTGAAGCTTTCTTT
-	TRBJ1-1	TRBV7-8	few	CASTTLTQNTEAFF	TGTGCCAGCACCACATTAACTCAGAACACTGAAGCTTTCTTT
TRBD1	TRBJ1-5	TRBV27	-	CASSLRQGQQPQHF	TGTGCCAGCAGTCTGCGACAGGGTCAGCAGCCCCAGCATTTT
TRBD2	TRBJ2-1	TRBV9	-	CASSVSGTSNNEQFF	TGTGCCAGCAGCGTATCCGGGACTAGCAACAATGAGCAGTTCTTC
-	TRBJ2-1	TRBV6-1	-	CASSEGQLHNEQFF	TGTGCCAGCAGTGAAGGGCAGCTTCACAATGAGCAGTTCTTC
-	TRBJ2-7	TRBV5-4	-	CASSLGTPSSYEQYF	TGTGCCAGCAGCTTGGGGACGCCGAGCTCCTACGAGCAGTACTTC
TRBD1	TRBJ2-7	TRBV5-4	-	CASSLKGTGFSYEQYF	TGTGCCAGCAGCTTGAAAGGGACAGGGTTCTCCTACGAGCAGTACTTC
TRBD1	TRBJ1-5	TRBV19	-	CASRNRGRQPQHF	TGTGCCAGTAGAAACAGGGGGCGTCAGCCCCAGCATTTT
-	TRBJ1-2	TRBV27	-	CASSLQGIGYGYTF	TGTGCCAGCAGTTTGCAGGGAATAGGGTATGGCTACACCTTC
-	TRBJ1-1	TRBV7-9	-	CASSPQGTEAFF	TGTGCCAGCAGCCCTCAGGGGACTGAAGCTTTCTTT